Shown below are 20 T cell receptor beta chains from a single sample sequenced in a study of T cell repertoires in cytomegalovirus infection. TCRdb independently ran MiXCR on the reads; one entry per CDR3 protein. The sample lists 200,000 or so distinct CDR3 sequences, roughly 28% occurring once. Sequencing was done on a sample of PBMCs. Every receptor here comes from a human donor in good health (CMV status not recorded). Some clones in this sample may be carry-over from other donors' samples.

The chain is built from TRBV12-3 or TRBV12-4 and TRBJ2-5; perhaps TRBD2 as D (6 bases). CDR3 length equals 15 residues. The V end was cut by 6 bases, the J end by 4 bases, with 18 bases between. The DNA of the CDR3 is TGTGCCAGCAGCCGAAACCAGGGAGGTGGAGAGACCCAGTACTTC. Its translation: CASSRNQGGGETQYF.

This clonotype was observed a few times. The chain carries TRBV7-3 and TRBJ1-1; D uncertain. V lost 1 base to trimming and J lost 7 bases, with 10 bases between them. CDR3 length: 13 residues. Germline CDR1 SGHTA, CDR2 FQGTGA. The CDR3: CASSLNAGNEAFF. DNA of the CDR3: TGTGCCAGCAGCTTAAATGCAGGTAATGAAGCTTTCTTT.

A single count supports this clonotype. The chain combines TRBV7-2 with TRBJ2-2; the D gene is possibly TRBD2 (7 bases). Germline V CDR1 and CDR2: SGHTA, FQGNSA. Trimming stripped 3 bases from V and 1 base from J, with 9 bases between. The CDR3 totals 15 residues. The CDR3 region is CASSFGGLNTGELFF. The CDR3 coding sequence is TGTGCCAGCAGCTTCGGGGGGCTGAACACCGGGGAGCTGTTTTTT.

The sample holds a few counts of this clonotype. V usage is TRBV7-3 and J usage is TRBJ1-1; the match to TRBD1 covers 8 bases. Germline V gene lookup returns CDR1 SGHTA and CDR2 FQGTGA. This CDR3 comprises 14 residues. Unmatched junction bases numbered 3, after V lost 5 bases and J lost 1 base. This CDR3 is CASSTDRANTEAFF. CDR3 bases: TGTGCCAGCAGCACGGACAGGGCGAACACTGAAGCTTTCTTT.

CDR3 amino acids: CASSLDGGAGRAEAFF. As DNA, the CDR3 is TGCGCCAGCAGCTTGGACGGGGGCGCCGGGAGAGCTGAAGCTTTCTTT. V and J are TRBV5-1 and TRBJ1-1; D may be TRBD1 (6 bases). The V and J ends lost 0 bases and 6 bases respectively, with 18 bases between them. CDR1 and CDR2 from the germline V gene are SGHRS and YFSETQ. There are 16 residues in the CDR3.

This chain connects TRBV5-1 to TRBJ1-6; TRBD1 agrees at 7 bases. The germline V gene encodes CDR1 SGHRS and CDR2 YFSETQ. The CDR3 runs to 15 residues. Trimming removed 0 bases from V and 9 bases from J; junction bases left unmatched: 6. CDR3 region: CASSLEGAQGSPLHF. In DNA form, the CDR3 reads TGCGCCAGCAGCTTGGAGGGGGCGCAAGGTTCACCCCTCCACTTT.

This clonotype was found a few times. The chain combines TRBV7-9 with TRBJ2-2; D is perhaps TRBD1 or TRBD2 (5 bases each). This CDR3 is 15 amino acids long. Per the germline V gene, CDR1 is SEHNR and CDR2 is FQNEAQ (reference sequence). Trimming removed 2 bases from V and 12 bases from J, with 19 bases in between. DNA for the CDR3: TGTGCCAGCAGCTTACACGGGACCACGGGTATGAAGCTGTTTTTT. Protein product: CASSLHGTTGMKLFF. Supplemented by reference TRBV7-9 and TRBJ2-2, the full variable domain reads DTGVSQNPRHKITKRGQNVTFRCDPISEHNRLYWYRQTLGQGPEFLTYFQNEAQLEKSRLLSDRFSAERPKGSFSTLEIQRTEQGDSAMYLCASSLHGTTGMKLFFGEGSRLTVL.

This clonotype was detected only a few times. The chain links TRBV6-6 to TRBJ1-1; D remains ambiguous. The CDR3 spans 19 residues. Trimming cost V 4 bases and J 3 bases, with 27 bases left between them. Looked up from germline, CDR1 is MNHNY and CDR2 is SVGAGI (reference sequence). The CDR3 DNA is TGTGCCAGCAGTTCCCTAGTAGGCCAGACCATTTTAAGGGACACTGAAGCTTTCTTT. Translated: CASSSLVGQTILRDTEAFF.

Note on this clonotype: Just one base apart from a much larger clone, this may be a read error. The CDR3 bases are TGTGTCAGCAGCTTAACAGGGTGGGAAGGCTACACCTTC. Its translation: CVSSLTGWEGYTF. V and J are TRBV7-2 and TRBJ1-2, with D maybe TRBD1 (6 bases). Germline CDR1 SGHTA, CDR2 FQGNSA. The CDR3 is made up of 13 amino acids.

The chain recombines TRBV7-2 with TRBJ1-4; 7 bases map to TRBD1. The CDR3 is 16 residues long. With 5 bases clipped from V and 11 bases from J, the junction kept 17 bases outside the gene matches. Germline V gene sequence: CDR1 SGHTA, CDR2 FQGNSA. The CDR3 DNA reads TGTGCCAGCAGCGAGACATCAGTGGGCAGGGGGAACAAACTGTTTTTT. Translation: CASSETSVGRGNKLFF.

This rearrangement joins TRBV6-2 or TRBV6-3 to TRBJ2-7; perhaps TRBD1 as D (6 bases). V was pared by 5 bases and J by 2 bases, with 13 bases between. CDR3 length: 14 residues. The germline CDR1 and CDR2 sequences are MNHEY and SVGEGT. The CDR3, as DNA: TGTGCCAGCAGTCTATGGACAGAAACCTACGAGCAGTACTTC. It codes for CASSLWTETYEQYF.

The chain carries TRBV5-8 and TRBJ2-4; 7 bases map to TRBD2. In germline, CDR1 is SGHTS, CDR2 YDEGEE. The CDR3 runs 11 residues. With 6 bases clipped from V and 13 bases from J, the junction kept 7 bases outside the gene matches. The DNA for the CDR3 is TGTGCCAGCACCTTCCGGGGAGGGCAGTACTTC. Translating it yields CASTFRGGQYF.

The J gene is TRBJ1-1, the V gene TRBV27; no reliable D call. Trimming removed 7 bases from V and 1 base from J, with 13 bases in between. CDR3 size: 14 residues. CDR1 is MNHEY and CDR2 is SMNVEV in the germline V gene (reference sequence). The CDR3 region is CASKFVQTNTEAFF. CDR3 coding DNA: TGTGCCAGCAAGTTCGTACAGACGAACACTGAAGCTTTCTTT.

In this sample, this clonotype turned up a few times. The chain joins TRBV2 to TRBJ2-7; 9 nucleotides line up with TRBD1. V lost 6 bases, J lost 5 bases, and 5 bases stayed unmatched. Germline V gene lookup returns CDR1 SNHLY and CDR2 FYNNEI. The CDR3 spans 13 residues. The CDR3 loop is CASSRDRDHEQYF. DNA for the CDR3: TGTGCCAGCAGCCGGGACAGGGACCACGAGCAGTACTTC.

V gene TRBV20-1 combines with J gene TRBJ1-5, with TRBD1 matching over 7 bases. This CDR3 comprises 16 residues. Germline V gives CDR1 DFQATT, CDR2 SNEGSKA (reference sequence). The junction had 6 bases not matched to a gene; V was cut back by 1 base and J by 0 bases. The CDR3 DNA reads as TGCAGTGCTAGAGCCGGGACAGTTTATAGCAATCAGCCCCAGCATTTT. Encoded protein: CSARAGTVYSNQPQHF.

This clonotype was recorded at least ten times. The chain carries TRBV7-2 and TRBJ1-2; TRBD1 might be the D (5 bases). The length of the CDR3 is 14 residues. V was pared by 7 bases and J by 4 bases, with 16 bases between. Germline V gives CDR1 SGHTA, CDR2 FQGNSA. The CDR3 protein is CASTKEQESYGYTF. DNA of the CDR3: TGTGCCAGCACCAAGGAACAGGAGTCCTATGGCTACACCTTC.

This clonotype has a handful of counts. The chain employs TRBV7-9 and TRBJ1-1, with no clear D. V was clipped by 3 bases and J by 7 bases, with 3 bases between them. Germline V gene lookup returns CDR1 SEHNR and CDR2 FQNEAQ (reference sequence). The CDR3 runs 10 residues. The chain's CDR3 is CASSFLEAFF. The CDR3 DNA reads TGTGCCAGCAGCTTTCTTGAAGCTTTCTTT.

In its sample, this clonotype was seen a few times. This chain links TRBV6-2 or TRBV6-3 with TRBJ2-6, with D perhaps matching TRBD1 (6 bases). This CDR3 comprises 18 residues. V lost 5 bases to trimming and J lost 0 bases, with 17 bases between them. CDR1 and CDR2 (germline): MNHEY, SVGEGT. The CDR3 loop is CASSPSRQDFSGANVLTF. The CDR3 DNA reads as TGTGCCAGCAGTCCCTCCCGACAGGACTTCTCTGGGGCCAACGTCCTGACTTTC.

The CDR3 nucleotides are TGTGCCAGCAGTCCCTCCCCTCCCAATGAGCAGTTCTTC. The encoded protein is CASSPSPPNEQFF. The V gene is TRBV12-3 or TRBV12-4, the J gene TRBJ2-1; no clear D gene. CDR3 length equals 13 residues. Trimming took off 5 bases at V and 6 bases at J, with 11 bases between the two ends.

This clonotype has only a few counts. The rearrangement joins TRBV6-6 to TRBJ2-1; D could derive from TRBD1 or TRBD2 (5 bases each). The ends were cut back, 5 bases at V and 7 bases at J, with 15 bases in the middle. CDR1 and CDR2 (germline): MNHNY, SVGAGI (reference sequence). CDR3 length: 14 amino acids. The CDR3 region is CASSDPRGVNEQFF. The CDR3 DNA is TGTGCCAGCAGTGACCCTCGAGGGGTTAATGAGCAGTTCTTC.